This TCR beta chain was captured in a study of blood T cell repertoires in COVID-19. CDR3 length: 13 amino acids. Trimming took 6 bases from V and 1 from J, leaving 10 bases between them. Germline V gene lookup returns CDR1 MDHEN and CDR2 SYDVKM. Sequencing was performed with immunoSEQ multiplex PCR; in TCRdb, only in-frame clones are kept and a portion is missing. The sample yields 15,000 to 20,000 clones, roughly 87% seen once. Input material: peripheral blood. The V gene is TRBV28, the J gene TRBJ2-7; D may be TRBD2 (5 bases). The TCR was taken from a man aged 50-60 years with active COVID-19. In DNA, the CDR3 is TGTGCCAGCAGCCGACTACAGTCCTACGAGCAGTACTTC. It codes for CASSRLQSYEQYF. Full variable domain (rest looked up from reference TRBV28 and TRBJ2-7): DVKVTQSSRYLVKRTGEKVFLECVQDMDHENMFWYRQDPGLGLRLIYFSYDVKMKEKGDIPEGYSVSREKKERFSLILESASTNQTSMYLCASSRLQSYEQYFGPGTRLTVT.